This T cell receptor (beta chain) was captured by sequencing in a study of tumor and adjacent non-tumor tissue in lung cancer. The overall study: Histology: under 15 adenocarcinoma, a couple of squamous cell carcinoma, 1 small cell lung cancer.

Three rounds of nested PCR, following a modified ARM-PCR protocol, produced the TCRbeta library. TCRdb re-derived calls from the multiplex PCR reads in MiXCR, one entry per CDR3 protein. The table includes 77,000 or so distinct CDR3 sequences, over 65% detected once. The template was RNA from unsorted bulk tissue. The normal lung tissue was taken more than 3 cm from the tumor edge. Between August and November 2014, newly diagnosed, chemotherapy-naive lung cancer patients underwent thoracic surgery in China. The study, taken as a whole, reports: Tumor repertoires had a smaller top 100 clone share than normal lung. Significantly higher TCR diversity was found in tumor than normal lung.

Details on this clonotype: The antigen remains undetermined. Sequence at one end of the junction differs from germline and may be a read error.

The CDR3 consists of 14 residues. CDR1 and CDR2 (germline): LGHNA, YSLEER. The receptor was derived from a man between 65 and 80 years old with non-small cell lung cancer. This chain joins TRBV4-3 and TRBJ1-1; possible D gene TRBD1, 5 bases. Sequencing input: distant non-tumor lung tissue. CDR3 nucleotide sequence: TGCGCCAACAGCCAAGAACTGGGGGGGATTGAAGCTTTCTTT. This gives the protein CANSQELGGIEAFF.